A single sample gave rise to the 15 T cell receptor beta chains below, sequenced in a study of shared clonotypes between healthy human individuals. Using immunoSEQ multiplex PCR, the repertoire was profiled, and TCRdb retains in-frame clones only, with some absent. This table holds 850,000 to 1,200,000 clones, around 74% found once. The sequencing sample was made of memory CD4+ T cells sorted from blood. Subset here: CD45RA-negative fraction. The receptors come from a man aged 18 to 30 in good health.

The V call is TRBV19, the J call TRBJ2-1, with D unresolved. The CDR3 runs to 13 residues. Per germline, CDR1 LNHDA and CDR2 SQIVND (reference sequence). With 7 bases removed from V and 2 bases from J, the gap between germline ends came to 9 bases. This CDR3 is CASKETAYNEQFF. The CDR3 DNA is TGTGCCAGTAAGGAGACGGCCTACAATGAGCAGTTCTTC.

The rearrangement joins TRBV6-6 to TRBJ1-1; no firm D call. Germline V gene sequence: CDR1 MNHNY, CDR2 SVGAGI (reference sequence). V lost 6 bases and J 7 bases, leaving 18 bases between the germline ends. This CDR3 is 14 amino acids long. This CDR3 is CASRTDGQSSEAFF. In nucleotides, the CDR3 is TGTGCCAGCAGGACGGACGGGCAGAGTAGTGAAGCTTTCTTT.

The chain recombines TRBV6-5 with TRBJ1-2, with D maybe TRBD1 (6 bases). Germline values: CDR1 MNHEY, CDR2 SVGAGI. Between the trimmed V and J ends, which lost 6 bases and 8 bases, there was a span of 22 bases. This CDR3 has 15 residues. CDR3 sequence (DNA): TGTGCCAGCAGGCACCTAGCGAGCGGGGGCGAGGGCTACACCTTC. Translating it yields CASRHLASGGEGYTF.

The V and J genes are TRBV29-1 and TRBJ1-1, with D possibly TRBD1 on 5 matching bases. V gave up 6 bases and J gave up 0 bases, with 11 bases separating them. There are 13 residues in the CDR3. Germline V gives CDR1 SQVTM, CDR2 ANQGSEA. In DNA, the CDR3 is TGCAGCGTCCTGGGGCAGGTGAACACTGAAGCTTTCTTT. It specifies CSVLGQVNTEAFF.

The genes are TRBV11-2 and TRBJ2-7; TRBD1 matches 8 bases. The length of the CDR3 is 19 residues. V shed 4 bases, J shed 1 base, and the junction held 18 bases outside the gene matches. Looked up from germline, CDR1 is SGHAT and CDR2 is FQNNGV. CDR3 nucleotides: TGTGCCAGCAGCTCCTATAGGCTTACACCGGGACAGGCTTCCTACGAGCAGTACTTC. It yields the protein CASSSYRLTPGQASYEQYF. Based on the CDR3 plus reference TRBV11-2 and TRBJ2-7, the full variable domain is EAGVAQSPRYKIIEKRQSVAFWCNPISGHATLYWYQQILGQGPKLLIQFQNNGVVDDSQLPKDRFSAERLKGVDSTLKIQPAKLEDSAVYLCASSSYRLTPGQASYEQYFGPGTRLTVT.

Of note for this clone: This sequence may be a read error, since a much larger clone differs from it by one base. At the DNA level, this CDR3 is encoded by other sequences in the same sample as well. The chain employs TRBV14 and TRBJ2-3; D possibly corresponds to TRBD1 (6 bases). CDR3 size: 13 residues. Germline V gene sequence: CDR1 SGHDN, CDR2 FVKESK. V lost 4 bases and J 3 bases, leaving 8 bases between the germline ends. The CDR3 region has the DNA TGTGCCAGCAGCCTACAGGGTACAGATACGCAGTATTTT. Its protein is CASSLQGTDTQYF.

This clone was picked up a small number of times. The chain combines TRBV4-3 with TRBJ2-1, with 11 bases that match TRBD2. Losses at the gene ends were 6 bases for V and 7 bases for J; bases not matched to a gene: 5. This CDR3 is built from 14 residues. The germline V gene encodes CDR1 LGHNA and CDR2 YSLEER. This CDR3 is CASSSGRAWNEQFF. Here the CDR3 DNA reads TGCGCCAGCAGTAGCGGGAGGGCCTGGAATGAGCAGTTCTTC.

This clone turned up a few times. The rearrangement joins TRBV5-4 to TRBJ2-5; 7 bases match TRBD2. CDR1 is SGHNT and CDR2 is YYREEE in the germline V gene (reference sequence). The CDR3 loop spans 16 amino acids. The V gene end was trimmed by 0 bases and the J gene end by 2 bases; junction bases not matched to a gene: 7. This CDR3 is CASSLARRGVQETQYF. CDR3 coding DNA: TGTGCCAGCAGCTTGGCCCGACGGGGGGTACAAGAGACCCAGTACTTC.

The rearrangement joins TRBV30 to TRBJ2-5; D is unclear. V gave up 2 bases and J gave up 4 bases, with 11 bases separating them. The CDR3 covers 13 residues. Per the germline V gene, CDR1 is GTSNPN and CDR2 is SVGIG (reference sequence). The DNA of the CDR3 is TGTGCCTGGAGTCGTTGGGGAAGAGAGACCCAGTACTTC. Its protein is CAWSRWGRETQYF. Full variable domain (remainder filled in from reference TRBV30 and TRBJ2-5): SQTIHQWPATLVQPVGSPLSLECTVEGTSNPNLYWYRQAAGRGLQLLFYSVGIGQISSEVPQNLSASRPQDRQFILSSKKLLLSDSGFYLCAWSRWGRETQYFGPGTRLLVL.

This clone occurred a few times. The chain has TRBV6-1 and TRBJ1-2, with D possibly matching TRBD1 (6 bases). This CDR3 comprises 15 residues. CDR1 and CDR2 (germline): MNHNS, SASEGT. V lost 2 bases to trimming and J lost 1 base, with 11 bases between them. CDR3 amino acids: CASSEIGRGNYGYTF. The CDR3 coding sequence is TGTGCCAGCAGTGAAATTGGCAGGGGTAACTATGGCTACACCTTC.

This clone was found many times. J is TRBJ2-1 and V is TRBV4-1; TRBD1 agrees at 9 bases. Germline V gives CDR1 MGHRA, CDR2 YSYEKL. This CDR3 comprises 16 residues. V shed 3 bases and J 7 bases; nucleotides not matched to a gene: 10. CDR3 bases: TGCGCCAGCAGCCATTCAGGGACAGGGAATAAGAATGAGCAGTTCTTC. Translated, it gives CASSHSGTGNKNEQFF.

A word on this clone: Other DNA sequences in this sample translate to the same CDR3. The chain is built from TRBV5-1 and TRBJ1-5; D may be TRBD1 (5 bases). The CDR3 is 14 amino acids. The V gene's germline CDR1 is SGHRS and CDR2 YFSETQ. V lost 0 bases and J lost 3, with 7 bases in between. The CDR3 DNA follows: TGCGCCAGCAGCTTGGAAGGGGCCAATCAGCCCCAGCATTTT. Encoded protein: CASSLEGANQPQHF. Combining the CDR3 with reference TRBV5-1 and TRBJ1-5 gives the whole variable domain KAGVTQTPRYLIKTRGQQVTLSCSPISGHRSVSWYQQTPGQGLQFLFEYFSETQRNKGNFPGRFSGRQFSNSRSEMNVSTLELGDSALYLCASSLEGANQPQHFGDGTRLSIL.

The chain uses TRBV7-8 and TRBJ2-1; D is perhaps TRBD2 (5 bases). The CDR3 is made up of 15 amino acids. Trimming pared 1 base from V and 3 bases from J, leaving 10 bases between. Germline CDR1 SGHVS, CDR2 FQNEAQ. This CDR3 is CASSLETNLYNEQFF. In DNA form, the CDR3 reads TGTGCCAGCAGCTTAGAGACTAACCTCTACAATGAGCAGTTCTTC.

A few counts support this clone. The chain joins TRBV11-3 to TRBJ2-2; TRBD2 matches 8 bases. Trimming took 3 bases from V and 5 from J; bases not matched to a gene: 5. The germline V gene has CDR1 SGHNT and CDR2 YENEEA. This CDR3 has 15 amino acids. The CDR3 is CASSLGTRRTGELFF. CDR3 bases: TGTGCCAGCAGCTTGGGGACTAGGCGGACCGGGGAGCTGTTTTTT.

V usage is TRBV5-6 and J usage is TRBJ1-3; D is ambiguous. This CDR3 has 14 amino acids. The germline CDR1 and CDR2 sequences are SGHDT and YYEEEE. V lost 2 bases and J 0 bases, leaving 6 bases between the germline ends. CDR3 region: CASSFGLSGNTIYF. CDR3 nucleotides: TGTGCCAGCAGCTTCGGCCTCTCTGGAAACACCATATATTTT. Drawing the rest from reference TRBV5-6 and TRBJ1-3, the complete variable domain is DAGVTQSPTHLIKTRGQQVTLRCSPKSGHDTVSWYQQALGQGPQFIFQYYEEEERQRGNFPDRFSGHQFPNYSSELNVNALLLGDSALYLCASSFGLSGNTIYFGEGSWLTVV.